The 5 T cell receptor beta chains presented below share a single source sample, sequenced in a study of blood T cells in healthy people across ages. A J-beta primer mix and a sample-barcoded 5' primer were used in a second PCR of about 6 to 12 cycles. TCRdb reprocessed the 5' RACE reads with MiXCR, giving one entry per CDR3 protein. Of more than 650,000 distinct CDR3 sequences detected, about 20% appear once; the ten largest clones hold 20% to 25%. The specimen sequenced was blood. The receptors were gathered from a man aged 70 or older in good health.

This clonotype was counted only a few times. This sequence joins TRBV20-1 and TRBJ2-3; 16 positions agree with TRBD2. The V segment lost 5 bases and the J segment 8 bases; nucleotides outside the gene matches: 4. The CDR3 covers 14 residues. Germline loops: CDR1 DFQATT, CDR2 SNEGSKA (reference sequence). For the CDR3, the DNA is TGCAGTGCTGGGACTAGCGGGAGGGCCGCTACGCAGTATTTT. Translated, it gives CSAGTSGRAATQYF.

This chain links TRBV20-1 with TRBJ2-5, with TRBD2 matching over 8 bases. CDR1 is DFQATT and CDR2 is SNEGSKA in the germline V gene (reference sequence). The CDR3 sequence is 13 residues long. After removal of 5 bases from V and 5 bases from J, the junction contained 7 bases not matched to a gene. The CDR3 DNA is TGCAGTGCTTTAAGCGGGAGTCGTGAGACCCAGTACTTC. This gives the protein CSALSGSRETQYF.

This clonotype was seen more than once but under ten times. This chain's CDR3 is CAISESGLLTDTQYF. Written as DNA, the CDR3 is TGTGCCATCAGTGAGTCGGGACTACTCACAGATACGCAGTATTTT. The chain links TRBV10-3 to TRBJ2-3; 7 bases map to TRBD2. The trim removed 0 bases at V and 2 bases at J, leaving 2 bases unmatched. The CDR3 is 15 amino acids. Germline V gene data show CDR1 as ENHRY and CDR2 as SYGVKD.

The chain uses TRBV18 and TRBJ2-4; 9 bases are shared with TRBD1. V lost 4 bases, J lost 4 bases, and 5 bases stayed unmatched. The CDR3 contains 15 residues. Germline assignment: CDR1 KGHSH and CDR2 LQKENI. DNA for the CDR3: TGTGCCAGCTCACAAACGACAGGGGGAAAAAACATTCAGTACTTC. It translates to CASSQTTGGKNIQYF. Looking up the rest from reference TRBV18 and TRBJ2-4 gives the full variable domain: NAGVMQNPRHLVRRRGQEARLRCSPMKGHSHVYWYRQLPEEGLKFMVYLQKENIIDESGMPKERFSAEFPKEGPSILRIQQVVRGDSAAYFCASSQTTGGKNIQYFGAGTRLSVL.

This clonotype was counted between two and nine times. The chain couples TRBV6-2 or TRBV6-3 to TRBJ2-1, with D perhaps assigned TRBD1 or TRBD2 (5 bases each). Deletions cut 2 bases from V and 6 bases from J, with 11 bases between. The CDR3 loop spans 14 amino acids. The germline gives CDR1 MNHEY, CDR2 SVGEGT. CDR3 residues: CASSYDGTLNEQFF. The DNA of the CDR3 is TGTGCCAGCAGTTACGATGGGACCCTCAATGAGCAGTTCTTC.